A selection of T cell receptor beta chains follows, all from one sample in a study of T cells expressing NK-cell markers. TCRdb re-called the 5' RACE reads and catalogs CDR3 proteins one per entry, DNA excluded. The repertoire table contains around 470,000 distinct CDR3 sequences. Source material: blood T cells: a sorted CD56 or NKG2C T cell subset, CD4+ or CD8+ T cells, or bulk PBMC T cells (not recorded which). These receptors all come from a woman in her forties or fifties in good health. Each CDR3 is given with its conserved first and last residue. Rows may omit the clone size; those that give it use once, few, many or a size class.

size	J	V	CDR3
-	TRBJ1-4	TRBV3-1	CASSQSRGLLLTNEKLFF
-	TRBJ2-1	TRBV14	CASSQDRAAHSYNEQFF
-	TRBJ2-1	TRBV20-1	CSAPGSLLTSSYNEQFF
medium-sized	TRBJ2-1	TRBV24-1	CATSGPGGDHQTYNEQFF
-	TRBJ1-4	TRBV20-1	CSAARGPEKLFF
-	TRBJ2-3	TRBV12-3/TRBV12-4	CASSYGGWNTDTQYF
-	TRBJ1-1	TRBV5-1	CASREGQTLGTEAFF
-	TRBJ2-2	TRBV7-2	CASSLEGYDSGELFF
-	TRBJ2-7	TRBV10-1	CASSRLREGRYEQYF
-	TRBJ2-3	TRBV19	CASRRADLRTDTQYF
-	TRBJ2-1	TRBV6-6	CASSKLSGTFEYNEQFF
-	TRBJ2-3	TRBV20-1	CSARTSGNPQYF
-	TRBJ2-1	TRBV29-1	CSVEARTTPSNEQFF
-	TRBJ2-2	TRBV2	CASRSLAENTGELFF
-	TRBJ1-1	TRBV29-1	CSVDRGSSEAFF
-	TRBJ2-4	TRBV6-5	CASSYSTPGTGVDIQYF
-	TRBJ2-1	TRBV7-3	CASSWSGDSPHREQFF
-	TRBJ2-2	TRBV6-5	CASSLPGLQNTGELFF
-	TRBJ2-4	TRBV19	CASSNSGSGNIQYF
-	TRBJ2-7	TRBV19	CASSGAGDYWHEQYF
-	TRBJ1-3	TRBV19	CASSYLSGNTIYF
-	TRBJ2-3	TRBV24-1	CASPGGETTDTQYF
-	TRBJ2-1	TRBV11-2	CASSLDGSPYNEQFF
-	TRBJ1-6	TRBV27	CASSFRTWGSPLHF
-	TRBJ2-2	TRBV7-3	CASSWGPTGELFF
-	TRBJ2-1	TRBV19	CASSQGTPNEQFF
-	TRBJ1-1	TRBV5-1	CASSLVGQGASTEAFF
-	TRBJ2-5	TRBV5-6	CASRDEGSETQYF
-	TRBJ2-3	TRBV15	CATTRPAQGATQYF
-	TRBJ2-3	TRBV6-4	CASRVAGDTQYF
-	TRBJ2-1	TRBV6-5	CASSYMVAGGGGKQFF
-	TRBJ2-2	TRBV3-1	CASSQAPRQGAGELFF
-	TRBJ1-3	TRBV6-1	CASRALAAGAGNTIYF
-	TRBJ2-7	TRBV3-1	CASSQELGLARYEQYF
-	TRBJ2-1	TRBV6-4	CASSPHRGGEQFF
-	TRBJ2-1	TRBV6-6	CASSVGRGEQFF
-	TRBJ2-5	TRBV7-2	CASSPGTSGNRGVKETQYF
-	TRBJ2-3	TRBV18	CASSPLGIPNTDTQYF
-	TRBJ2-1	TRBV14	CASSHSGQGNEQFF
-	TRBJ2-2	TRBV6-4	CASSVVGSNTGELFF
-	TRBJ1-4	TRBV12-3/TRBV12-4	CASSPGTTLGREKLFF
-	TRBJ2-3	TRBV15	CATSRSGLASTDTQYF